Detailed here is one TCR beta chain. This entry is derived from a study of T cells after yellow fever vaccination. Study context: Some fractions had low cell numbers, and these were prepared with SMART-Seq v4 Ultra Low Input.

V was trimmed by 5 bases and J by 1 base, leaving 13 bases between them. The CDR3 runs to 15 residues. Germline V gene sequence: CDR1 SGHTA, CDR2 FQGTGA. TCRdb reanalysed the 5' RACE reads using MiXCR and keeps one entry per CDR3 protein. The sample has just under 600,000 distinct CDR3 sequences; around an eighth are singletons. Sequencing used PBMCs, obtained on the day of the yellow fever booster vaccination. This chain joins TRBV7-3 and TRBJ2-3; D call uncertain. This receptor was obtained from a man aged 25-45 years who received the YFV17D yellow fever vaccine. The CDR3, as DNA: TGTGCCAGCAGCCTGGATAGAGACCGCACAGATACGCAGTATTTT. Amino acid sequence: CASSLDRDRTDTQYF.